The 29 T cell receptor beta chains presented below share a single source sample, sequenced in a study. In TCRdb, the RT-PCR reads were re-called with MiXCR into one record per CDR3 protein. The sample lists hundreds of thousands of distinct CDR3 sequences, 14% occurring once. The source material was memory CD4+ T cells from blood. Source of these receptors: a female donor in good health, serving as a healthy control.

V and J are TRBV4-3 and TRBJ2-7; TRBD2 aligns across 8 bases. J was trimmed by 3 bases and V by 3 bases; bases with no gene match: 10. Germline V gives CDR1 LGHNA, CDR2 YSLEER. This CDR3 is 16 amino acids long. CDR3 nucleotides: TGCGCCAGCAGCCACTATTTTAGCGGGATGATCTACGAGCAGTACTTC. Translating it yields CASSHYFSGMIYEQYF.

The rearrangement uses TRBV28 and TRBJ1-1, with D possibly matching TRBD1 (6 bases). Germline values: CDR1 MDHEN, CDR2 SYDVKM. The CDR3 has 17 amino acids. Trimming removed 1 base at V and 4 bases at J, with 19 bases between. The CDR3 DNA reads as TGTGCCAGCAGTTTATTTACGCACAGGGTCGGAGGCACTGAAGCTTTCTTT. This encodes CASSLFTHRVGGTEAFF.

The chain uses TRBV28 and TRBJ1-3; perhaps TRBD1 as D (5 bases). Trimming cost V 6 bases and J 3 bases, with 18 bases left between them. Germline loops: CDR1 MDHEN, CDR2 SYDVKM. The CDR3 extends over 16 amino acids. The CDR3 reads CASSYLGRGGGNTIYF. CDR3 in DNA: TGTGCCAGCAGCTACTTGGGACGGGGAGGTGGAAACACCATATATTTT.

This clonotype was seen many times. The chain carries TRBV10-3 and TRBJ2-3, with D perhaps matching TRBD1 (6 bases). Looked up from germline, CDR1 is ENHRY and CDR2 is SYGVKD. The V and J ends lost 8 bases and 1 base respectively, with 10 bases between them. The CDR3 totals 13 residues. The chain's CDR3 is CAIGGAGTDTQYF. CDR3 DNA: TGTGCCATCGGGGGCGCGGGCACAGATACGCAGTATTTT.

This chain uses TRBV2 with TRBJ2-7, with D unclear. Per the germline V gene, CDR1 is SNHLY and CDR2 is FYNNEI. CDR3 length: 13 amino acids. V lost 2 bases and J lost 0, with 5 bases in between. In nucleotides, the CDR3 is TGTGCCAGCAGTGAAACCGTCTCCTACGAGCAGTACTTC. Residues: CASSETVSYEQYF.

The gene calls are TRBV4-2 and TRBJ1-1; D is unclear. The CDR3 totals 13 residues. Per germline, CDR1 LGHNA and CDR2 YNFKEQ. V lost 1 base to trimming and J lost 5 bases, with 8 bases between them. The CDR3 protein is CASSQVRGTEAFF. The DNA of the CDR3 is TGTGCCAGCAGCCAAGTTCGAGGGACTGAAGCTTTCTTT.

The gene calls are TRBV5-1 and TRBJ2-7; a weak D match, TRBD1 (7 bases). Trimming shortened V by 0 bases and J by 5 bases, and 12 bases separated the two germline ends. Germline V gene sequence: CDR1 SGHRS, CDR2 YFSETQ. The CDR3 consists of 14 residues. CDR3 protein: CASSLGIRGDEQYF. CDR3 nucleotide sequence: TGCGCCAGCAGCTTGGGTATCAGGGGGGACGAGCAGTACTTC.

The chain couples TRBV11-3 to TRBJ2-2; perhaps TRBD2 as D (6 bases). The V end lost 5 bases, the J end lost 9 bases, and 10 bases lay between the germline ends. The CDR3 is 12 amino acids. The germline CDR1 and CDR2 sequences are SGHNT and YENEEA. CDR3 in amino acids: CASSGRTRELFF. CDR3 DNA: TGTGCCAGCAGCGGGAGGACGAGGGAGCTGTTTTTT.

As to this clonotype: This clone may be a read error of a much larger clone one base away. The chain has TRBV20-1 and TRBJ2-7; D possibly uses TRBD1 or TRBD2 (5 bases each). The CDR3 contains 15 residues. V gave up 2 bases and J gave up 1 base, with 15 bases separating them. Germline CDR1 DFQATT, CDR2 SNEGSKA (reference sequence). CDR3 in DNA: TGCAGTGCTAGATATTCAGGGAGTATGTCCTACGAGCAGTACTTC. It encodes CSARYSGSMSYEQYF.

This clonotype has at least ten counts. V gene TRBV20-1 combines with J gene TRBJ1-5; D unclear. Germline V CDR1 and CDR2: DFQATT, SNEGSKA (reference sequence). The V and J ends lost 6 bases and 3 bases respectively, with 9 bases between them. This CDR3 is built from 12 residues. The CDR3 here is CSARDTNQPQHF. The CDR3 coding sequence is TGCAGTGCCCGTGATACCAATCAGCCCCAGCATTTT.

The V gene is TRBV7-9, the J gene TRBJ2-5; possible D gene TRBD1, 6 bases. The CDR3 is 15 residues long. Germline values: CDR1 SEHNR, CDR2 FQNEAQ (reference sequence). V gave up 0 bases and J gave up 9 bases, with 17 bases separating them. This CDR3 is CASSLALGDNQPQYF. CDR3 coding DNA: TGTGCCAGCAGCTTAGCTTTAGGGGACAATCAGCCCCAGTACTTC.

The sample holds a few counts of this clonotype. V and J are TRBV6-2 or TRBV6-3 and TRBJ2-5, with a possible D match to TRBD1 (6 bases). Germline assignment: CDR1 MNHEY and CDR2 SVGEGT. The CDR3 contains 14 residues. Trimming left V 5 bases short and J 7 bases short, with 17 bases between. CDR3 nucleotide sequence: TGTGCCAGCAGTCCCCTGTCGGACAGAGGGACCCAGTACTTC. Translated, it gives CASSPLSDRGTQYF.

There are a few counts of this clonotype. The chain combines TRBV20-1 with TRBJ1-3, with TRBD1 matching over 7 bases. The CDR3 length is 14 residues. Germline assignment: CDR1 DFQATT and CDR2 SNEGSKA (reference sequence). Germline trimming cut 2 bases from V and 3 bases from J; bases unmatched to any gene: 4. The CDR3 DNA reads as TGCAGTGCTAGACCGGGGACAGTTGGAAACACCATATATTTT. Protein sequence: CSARPGTVGNTIYF.

As for this clonotype: A read error may be the cause here, since a much bigger clone is one base away. The chain employs TRBV5-1 and TRBJ2-1; 8 nucleotides agree with TRBD1. V gave up 4 bases and J gave up 7 bases; unmatched junction bases: 13. Germline lookup yields CDR1 SGHRS and CDR2 YFSETQ. The CDR3 is 16 amino acids. CDR3 nucleotides: TGCGCCAGCAGCACATTAGGGGCAGGGGGCTGGAATGAGCAGTTCTTC. Protein sequence: CASSTLGAGGWNEQFF.

This sequence joins TRBV7-2 and TRBJ1-1; no reliable D call. CDR1 SGHTA and CDR2 FQGNSA come from the germline V gene. V was clipped by 1 base and J by 4 bases, with 13 bases between them. The CDR3 length is 15 residues. The CDR3 sequence is CASSLESQAGTEAFF. CDR3 coding DNA: TGTGCCAGCAGCTTAGAGTCCCAAGCTGGCACTGAAGCTTTCTTT.

This chain links TRBV7-9 with TRBJ1-1; 8 bases are shared with TRBD1. Germline CDR1 and CDR2: SEHNR and FQNEAQ (reference sequence). Unmatched junction bases numbered 6, after V lost 6 bases and J lost 3 bases. The CDR3 is 14 amino acids. The CDR3 spells CASRPDRADTEAFF. For the CDR3, the DNA is TGTGCCAGCAGACCGGACAGGGCGGACACTGAAGCTTTCTTT.

The table lists this clonotype with a few counts. The J gene is TRBJ1-4, the V gene TRBV28; TRBD1 aligns across 10 bases. CDR3 length: 17 amino acids. Losses at the gene ends were 4 bases for V and 4 bases for J; bases not matched to a gene: 9. In germline, CDR1 is MDHEN, CDR2 SYDVKM. The CDR3 DNA sequence: TGTGCCAGCAGTTCGTTGGGACAGGGGACCTTTAATGAAAAACTGTTTTTT. Translated: CASSSLGQGTFNEKLFF.

This chain connects TRBV27 to TRBJ2-2; TRBD1 matches at 9 bases. Germline loops: CDR1 MNHEY, CDR2 SMNVEV (reference sequence). The V segment lost 3 bases and the J segment 6 bases; nucleotides outside the gene matches: 5. The CDR3 covers 15 residues. CDR3: CASSFGTGISGELFF. In DNA, the CDR3 is TGTGCCAGCAGTTTCGGGACAGGGATCTCCGGGGAGCTGTTTTTT.

This chain uses TRBV3-1 with TRBJ2-3; the D is unclear. Trimming stripped 0 bases from V and 4 bases from J, with 8 bases between. Germline-derived CDR1 and CDR2 are LGHDT and YNNKEL (reference sequence). The CDR3 spans 14 residues. The CDR3 DNA reads TGTGCCAGCAGCCAAGAGCCGTACTCAGATACGCAGTATTTT. As protein: CASSQEPYSDTQYF.

In nucleotides, the CDR3 is TGTGCCAGCTGCACAGGGTCCGGGGAGCTGTTTTTT. Its translation: CASCTGSGELFF. The V call is TRBV6-1, the J call TRBJ2-2; D possibly corresponds to TRBD1 (6 bases). The CDR3 length is 12 residues. Germline V CDR1 and CDR2: MNHNS, SASEGT. V was pared by 8 bases and J by 6 bases, with 10 bases between.

The chain joins TRBV5-5 to TRBJ2-2; TRBD1 is a possible D gene (5 bases). V lost 4 bases, J lost 1 base, and 17 bases lay in between. CDR1 is SGHKS and CDR2 is YYEKEE in the germline V gene (reference sequence). The CDR3 runs to 17 residues. In nucleotides, the CDR3 is TGTGCCAGCAGCCCCCCACAGGCTAATTTGAACACCGGGGAGCTGTTTTTT. Translated, it gives CASSPPQANLNTGELFF. The variable domain in full, with the rest retrieved from reference TRBV5-5 and TRBJ2-2, is DAGVTQSPTHLIKTRGQQVTLRCSPISGHKSVSWYQQVLGQGPQFIFQYYEKEERGRGNFPDRFSARQFPNYSSELNVNALLLGDSALYLCASSPPQANLNTGELFFGEGSRLTVL.

The chain is built from TRBV12-3 or TRBV12-4 and TRBJ2-1; 10 bases align to TRBD1. The CDR3 runs to 14 residues. V lost 5 bases and J lost 10; bases outside the gene matches: 8. For the CDR3, the DNA is TGTGCCAGCAGTCCCCGGACAGGGGGTTACGAGCAGTTCTTC. This translates into CASSPRTGGYEQFF.

This clonotype was seen a few times. The gene calls are TRBV6-5 and TRBJ1-1; no firm D call. The CDR3 is 16 residues long. Trimming removed 6 bases at V and 1 base at J, with 18 bases between. Germline V gene lookup returns CDR1 MNHEY and CDR2 SVGAGI. CDR3 region: CASSPRLGEENTEAFF. CDR3 nucleotides: TGTGCCAGCAGCCCCCGGCTTGGGGAAGAGAACACTGAAGCTTTCTTT.

As for this clonotype: This may be a read error: a much more frequent sequence differs by one nucleotide. This chain uses TRBV7-3 with TRBJ2-3; D not certain. The CDR3 has 12 amino acids. Germline V gene lookup returns CDR1 SGHTA and CDR2 FQGTGA. The CDR3 nucleotides read TGTGCCAGCAGCTATTACTCTGGTACGCAGAATTTT. Protein product: CASSYYSGTQNF.

The chain has TRBV27 and TRBJ1-2, with 9 bases matching TRBD1. The CDR3 covers 15 residues. The V and J ends lost 8 bases and 8 bases, in that order; junction bases with no gene match: 15. CDR1 and CDR2 from the germline V gene are MNHEY and SMNVEV (reference sequence). CDR3 bases: TGTGCCAGCGCAGCCTCTACAGGGGGCCGGAGAGGCTACACCTTC. It translates to CASAASTGGRRGYTF.

This clonotype was seen ten or more times. The V call is TRBV4-1, the J call TRBJ2-6; TRBD2 might be the D (5 bases). Trimming stripped 4 bases from V and 13 bases from J, with 14 bases between. Germline CDR1 and CDR2: MGHRA and YSYEKL. CDR3 length: 13 residues. The CDR3 spells CASSPDWPQVLTF. CDR3 coding DNA: TGCGCCAGCAGCCCGGACTGGCCCCAAGTCCTGACTTTC.

This clonotype has only a few counts. This chain connects TRBV7-2 to TRBJ2-3; 12 bases map to TRBD2. Germline V gives CDR1 SGHTA, CDR2 FQGNSA. J gave up 5 bases and V 2 bases, and 2 bases lay outside the gene matches. This CDR3 is 15 amino acids long. The CDR3 sequence is CASSLSTSGGDTQYF. Here the CDR3 DNA reads TGTGCCAGCAGCTTATCGACTAGCGGGGGAGATACGCAGTATTTT.

This clonotype was detected ten times or more. V and J are TRBV7-2 and TRBJ2-4; 7 bases are shared with TRBD1. CDR1 and CDR2 from the germline V gene are SGHTA and FQGNSA. Trimming at V came to 5 bases and at J to 9 bases, leaving 16 bases not matched to a gene. This CDR3 is 16 amino acids long. This CDR3 reads CASSPPGDRVRGIQYF. The CDR3 region has the DNA TGTGCCAGCAGCCCCCCAGGTGACAGGGTCAGGGGCATTCAGTACTTC.

A few counts support this clonotype. The chain uses TRBV12-3 or TRBV12-4 and TRBJ2-1; TRBD2 is a possible D gene (6 bases). V lost 5 bases, J lost 5 bases, and 19 bases lay in between. This CDR3 contains 16 residues. The CDR3 coding sequence is TGTGCCAGCAGTGGATACCCGGGACTGCGTGACAATGAGCAGTTCTTC. This gives the protein CASSGYPGLRDNEQFF.